The T cell receptor beta chain under discussion was sequenced for a study of PD-1 blockade in mismatch repair-deficient tumors. Findings of the study overall: After pembrolizumab, tumor-resident clones rose rapidly, then generally contracted before radiologic responses.

This clone has more than one count but fewer than ten. Its antigen is still unknown. Produced via immunoSEQ multiplex PCR; TCRdb's table is partial and in-frame only. The sample lists approximately 13,000 clones; around 84% were seen once. The time point denotes: roughly ten-day in vitro stimulation with candidate neoantigen peptide 4. Baseline for clone expansion was a parallel culture with no peptide. This sequence was found in an adult with mismatch repair-deficient cancer. Sequences were derived from cells cultured in vitro, sampled from a patient treated with pembrolizumab.

CDR3 loop: CATSGDRVLAKNIQYF. DNA for the CDR3: TGTGCCACCAGTGGGGATAGAGTCCTAGCCAAAAACATTCAGTACTTC. This sequence joins TRBV15 and TRBJ2-4; no definite D call. V lost 6 bases, J lost 0 bases, and 15 bases lay in between. The V gene's germline CDR1 is LNHNV and CDR2 YYDKDF (reference sequence). This CDR3 spans 16 amino acids.